This paragraph covers one TCR beta chain sequence. Original handling: Reference gene primer amplification gave nucleated cell count estimates. This table comes from immunoSEQ multiplex PCR, and its TCRdb copy is limited to in-frame clones, with some not included. V and J calls and clone size follow that table, whereas D and trimming were derived from the DNA. The data hold 80,000 to 130,000 clones, with 80% to 95% observed a single time. These data belong to a study of blood T cell repertoires in COVID-19. Sequencing input: peripheral blood. The TCR originated in a man aged 55 to 70 with acute or convalescent COVID-19.

CDR3 nucleotide sequence: TGCGCCAGCAGCTTGGTCTTTCGGGATGAGCAGTTCTTC. Protein: CASSLVFRDEQFF. The chain joins TRBV5-1 to TRBJ2-1; D not certain. V was cut by 0 bases and J by 8 bases, with 9 bases left in between. This CDR3 is 13 amino acids long. Per the germline V gene, CDR1 is SGHRS and CDR2 is YFSETQ.